The 18 T cell receptor beta chains below all came from one sample that was sequenced in a study of beta chain features in type 1 diabetes (dated by TCRdb to 2016 to 2019). Library prep was done by the immunoSEQ multiplex PCR assay. The entire isolated RNA was reverse transcribed using the High Capacity cDNA Reverse Transcription Kit, and thus expressed TCRB transcripts were sequenced. TCRdb mirrors the immuneACCESS table, restricted to in-frame sequences. Some clones are absent from its copies; in checked studies, under half trace to an unresolved V gene, and the reason for the others is unknown. Here the sample has about 370,000 clones; 8.5% to 10% occur a single time. Around 0.66% of the sample goes to the ten largest clones. General findings and caveats noted by the study authors: Type 1 diabetes patients showed a moderate but significant shortening of TCRB CDR3 length in all four CD4+ subsets.

These TCRs' antigens remain unknown. The specimen was central memory CD4+ T cells from blood. The receptor set was obtained from a man aged 25-40 years with type 1 diabetes.

This clone has a handful of counts. The genes are TRBV4-3 and TRBJ1-5; no definite D call. From germline, CDR1 is LGHNA and CDR2 YSLEER. The CDR3 is 14 amino acids. V dropped 0 bases and J dropped 5 bases, with 8 bases sitting between them. In DNA, the CDR3 is TGCGCCAGCAGCCAAGATCGTCGTGATCAGCCCCAGCATTTT. It is translated as CASSQDRRDQPQHF.

The chain joins TRBV5-1 to TRBJ2-1; 9 positions match TRBD2. The ends lost 1 base at V and 9 bases at J; junction bases unmatched: 8. Germline CDR1 SGHRS, CDR2 YFSETQ. The CDR3 is 15 amino acids. In DNA form, the CDR3 reads TGCGCCAGCAGCTTGAGTAGCGGGAGTTTGGGTGAGCAGTTCTTC. Translation: CASSLSSGSLGEQFF.

This clone was observed a handful of times. CDR3 loop: CASSQDSGLRTDTQYF. The CDR3 bases are TGTGCCAGCAGCCAAGATTCGGGGCTTAGGACAGATACGCAGTATTTT. The chain uses TRBV14 and TRBJ2-3; D is tentatively TRBD1 or TRBD2 (5 bases each). The CDR3 loop spans 16 amino acids. Trimming took off 0 bases at V and 3 bases at J, with 13 bases between the two ends. The V gene's germline CDR1 is SGHDN and CDR2 FVKESK.

V is TRBV7-2 and J is TRBJ2-5, with unresolved D. Germline values: CDR1 SGHTA, CDR2 FQGNSA. V gave up 7 bases and J gave up 1 base, with 13 bases separating them. This CDR3 has 14 residues. The CDR3 spells CASTRLITQETQYF. The CDR3 DNA reads TGTGCCAGCACCCGACTTATTACCCAAGAGACCCAGTACTTC. Combining the CDR3 with reference TRBV7-2 and TRBJ2-5 gives the whole variable domain GAGVSQSPSNKVTEKGKDVELRCDPISGHTALYWYRQSLGQGLEFLIYFQGNSAPDKSGLPSDRFSAERTGGSVSTLTIQRTQQEDSAVYLCASTRLITQETQYFGPGTRLLVL.

This clone came up a few times. The chain links TRBV11-3 to TRBJ2-1; 11 nucleotides align to TRBD2. This CDR3 is built from 19 residues. The germline V gene encodes CDR1 SGHNT and CDR2 YENEEA. Trimming took 1 base from V and 0 from J; bases not matched to a gene: 8. The CDR3 is CASSLGVAGGSSSYNEQFF. CDR3 bases: TGTGCCAGCAGCTTAGGGGTAGCGGGAGGGTCGAGCTCCTACAATGAGCAGTTCTTC.

The chain joins TRBV7-8 to TRBJ1-1; the D is unclear. Germline values: CDR1 SGHVS, CDR2 FQNEAQ. CDR3 length equals 13 residues. V was clipped by 8 bases and J by 1 base, with 11 bases between them. In DNA form, the CDR3 reads TGTGCCAGCGGCGAATCAAGGAACACTGAAGCTTTCTTT. The encoded protein is CASGESRNTEAFF.

This chain links TRBV7-8 with TRBJ2-2; 7 nucleotides match TRBD2. Germline CDR1 is SGHVS and CDR2 is FQNEAQ. V gave up 1 base and J gave up 5 bases; unmatched junction bases: 10. The CDR3 is 17 amino acids. As DNA, the CDR3 is TGTGCCAGCAGCTTAGTCTCTGGCGGGAGAGAAACCGGGGAGCTGTTTTTT. This gives the protein CASSLVSGGRETGELFF.

This chain links TRBV28 with TRBJ2-5; possible D gene TRBD1, 6 bases. The CDR3 covers 13 residues. Trimming left V 6 bases short and J 5 bases short, with 13 bases between. Germline V CDR1 and CDR2: MDHEN, SYDVKM. The CDR3 coding sequence is TGTGCCAGCAGGGAACAGGGCAGGGAGACCCAGTACTTC. Translating it yields CASREQGRETQYF.

The chain employs TRBV14 and TRBJ1-2; 8 positions agree with TRBD1. CDR1 and CDR2 (germline): SGHDN, FVKESK. The CDR3 sequence is 14 residues long. With 4 bases clipped from V and 4 bases from J, the junction kept 5 bases outside the gene matches. CDR3 bases: TGTGCCAGCAGCCCCCTGGACAGGGCCTATGGCTACACCTTC. This encodes CASSPLDRAYGYTF.

This rearrangement joins TRBV10-3 to TRBJ1-2; TRBD1 aligns across 10 bases. The germline gives CDR1 ENHRY, CDR2 SYGVKD. The CDR3 is 14 residues long. V lost 6 bases and J lost 9; bases outside the gene matches: 10. Here the CDR3 DNA reads TGTGCCATCAGCGGGACAGGGGAGGCTAGGAGCTACACCTTC. Residues: CAISGTGEARSYTF.

The chain is built from TRBV25-1 and TRBJ2-3; TRBD1 matches 8 bases. This CDR3 has 15 residues. The V segment lost 6 bases and the J segment 0 bases; nucleotides outside the gene matches: 5. Germline CDR1 and CDR2: MGHDK and SYGVNS. The CDR3 coding sequence is TGTGCCAGCAGCCCACAGGGGGGAAGCACAGATACGCAGTATTTT. Its translation is CASSPQGGSTDTQYF.

This clone was recorded a few times. The chain couples TRBV28 to TRBJ2-1; no reliable D call. V lost 6 bases, J lost 7 bases, and 10 bases lay in between. The CDR3 covers 12 residues. Germline values: CDR1 MDHEN, CDR2 SYDVKM. The CDR3: CASSPYKNEQFF. The DNA of the CDR3 is TGTGCCAGCAGCCCATATAAGAATGAGCAGTTCTTC.

This clone has just a few counts. The chain couples TRBV13 to TRBJ2-1, with TRBD2 matching over 7 bases. V trimming: 0 bases; J trimming: 5 bases; junction bases outside the gene matches: 4. The CDR3 runs to 15 residues. In germline, CDR1 is PRHDT, CDR2 FYEKMQ (reference sequence). CDR3 in amino acids: CASSLGAGANNEQFF. The CDR3 region has the DNA TGTGCCAGCAGCTTAGGGGCGGGAGCCAACAATGAGCAGTTCTTC.

The chain links TRBV11-1 to TRBJ2-7, with TRBD1 matching 10 bases. The J segment lost 3 bases and the V segment lost 5 bases, leaving 7 bases of the junction unmatched. The CDR3 loop spans 15 amino acids. CDR1 SGHAT and CDR2 FQDESV come from the germline V gene (reference sequence). The DNA of the CDR3 is TGTGCCAGCAGCCAAAGGACAGGGGGTGTCTACGAGCAGTACTTC. Protein sequence: CASSQRTGGVYEQYF.

A few counts support this clone. J is TRBJ2-3 and V is TRBV7-3, with D perhaps TRBD2 (5 bases). V lost 5 bases and J lost 11, with 20 bases in between. CDR1 and CDR2 from the germline V gene are SGHTA and FQGTGA. The CDR3 is 14 amino acids. CDR3 residues: CASSPDPQGGGQYF. The CDR3 nucleotides are TGTGCCAGCAGCCCTGACCCACAAGGAGGAGGGCAGTATTTT.

This clone was seen a few times. The chain links TRBV7-6 to TRBJ2-5; 10 positions agree with TRBD2. The germline V gene encodes CDR1 SGHVS and CDR2 FNYEAQ. J lost 2 bases, V lost 4 bases, and 13 bases had no gene match. This CDR3 is 18 amino acids long. CDR3 residues: CASSSGVAGGLGQETQYF. The CDR3 nucleotides read TGTGCCAGCAGCTCAGGGGTAGCGGGAGGCCTAGGACAAGAGACCCAGTACTTC.

This clone was counted only a few times. This chain connects TRBV7-2 to TRBJ1-2; a possible D gene is TRBD1 (5 bases). Germline V gene sequence: CDR1 SGHTA, CDR2 FQGNSA. This CDR3 has 13 residues. V lost 6 bases to trimming and J lost 3 bases, with 11 bases between them. The CDR3 loop reads CASSRGQDYGYTF. The CDR3 region has the DNA TGTGCCAGCAGTCGTGGACAAGACTATGGCTACACCTTC.

This chain links TRBV10-1 with TRBJ1-2; D gene unclear. CDR1 WNHNN and CDR2 SYGVQD come from the germline V gene (reference sequence). CDR3 length: 14 residues. V was pared by 5 bases and J by 6 bases, with 16 bases between. The CDR3 DNA reads TGCGCCAGCAGTCCCTCCTATCGTGGGCATGGCTACACCTTC. Protein: CASSPSYRGHGYTF.